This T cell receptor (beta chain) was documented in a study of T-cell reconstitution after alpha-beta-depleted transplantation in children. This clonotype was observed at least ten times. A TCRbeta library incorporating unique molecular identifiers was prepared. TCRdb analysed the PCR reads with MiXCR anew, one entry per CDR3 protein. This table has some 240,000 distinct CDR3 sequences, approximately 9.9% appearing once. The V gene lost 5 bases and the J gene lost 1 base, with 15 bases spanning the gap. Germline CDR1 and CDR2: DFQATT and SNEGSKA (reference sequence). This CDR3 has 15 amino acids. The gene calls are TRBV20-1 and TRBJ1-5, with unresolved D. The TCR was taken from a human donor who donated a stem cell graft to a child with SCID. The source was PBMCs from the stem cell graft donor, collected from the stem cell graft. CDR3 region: CSAHGPTASNQPQHF. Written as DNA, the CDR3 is TGCAGTGCTCATGGACCGACTGCCAGCAATCAGCCCCAGCATTTT.